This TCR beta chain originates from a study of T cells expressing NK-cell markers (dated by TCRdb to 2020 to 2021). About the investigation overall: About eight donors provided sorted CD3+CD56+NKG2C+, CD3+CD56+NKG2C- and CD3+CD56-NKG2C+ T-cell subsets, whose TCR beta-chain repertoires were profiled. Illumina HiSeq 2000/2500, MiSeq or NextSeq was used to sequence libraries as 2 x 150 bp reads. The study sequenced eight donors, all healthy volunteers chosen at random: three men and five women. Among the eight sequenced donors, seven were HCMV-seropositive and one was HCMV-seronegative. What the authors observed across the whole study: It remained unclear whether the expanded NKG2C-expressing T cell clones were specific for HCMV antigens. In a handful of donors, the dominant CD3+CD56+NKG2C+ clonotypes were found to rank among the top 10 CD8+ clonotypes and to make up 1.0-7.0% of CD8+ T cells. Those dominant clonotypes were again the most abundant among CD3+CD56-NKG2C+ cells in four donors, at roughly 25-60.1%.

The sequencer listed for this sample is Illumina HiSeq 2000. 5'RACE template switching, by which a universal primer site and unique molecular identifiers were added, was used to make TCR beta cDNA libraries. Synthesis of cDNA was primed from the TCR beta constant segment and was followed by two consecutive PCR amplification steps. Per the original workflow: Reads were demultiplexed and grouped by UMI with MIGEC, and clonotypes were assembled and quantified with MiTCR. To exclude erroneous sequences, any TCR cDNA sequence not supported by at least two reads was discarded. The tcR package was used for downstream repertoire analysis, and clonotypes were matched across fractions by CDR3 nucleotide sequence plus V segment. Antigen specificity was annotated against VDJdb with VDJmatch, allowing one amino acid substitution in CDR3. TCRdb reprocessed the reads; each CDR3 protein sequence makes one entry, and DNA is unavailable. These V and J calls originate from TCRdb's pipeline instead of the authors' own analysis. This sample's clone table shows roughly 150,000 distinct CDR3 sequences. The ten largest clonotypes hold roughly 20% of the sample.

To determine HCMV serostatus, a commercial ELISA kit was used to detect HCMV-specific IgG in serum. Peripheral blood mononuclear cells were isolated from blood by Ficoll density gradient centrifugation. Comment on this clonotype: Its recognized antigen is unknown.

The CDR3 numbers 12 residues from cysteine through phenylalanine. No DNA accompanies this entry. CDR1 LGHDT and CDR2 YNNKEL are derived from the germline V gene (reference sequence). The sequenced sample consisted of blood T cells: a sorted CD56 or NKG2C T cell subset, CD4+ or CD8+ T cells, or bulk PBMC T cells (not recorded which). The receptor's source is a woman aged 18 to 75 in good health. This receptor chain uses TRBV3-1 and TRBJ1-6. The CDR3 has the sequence CASGRDHSPLHF.